This T cell receptor beta chain was found in a study of blood T cell repertoires in COVID-19. Study context: Whether acute or convalescent, the COVID-19 samples came from the United States, Italy and Spain. The cDNA or gDNA used as material had been derived from T cells, B-cell-depleted T cells, or PBMCs.

The germline gives CDR1 MDHEN, CDR2 SYDVKM. V was pared by 7 bases and J by 3 bases, with 8 bases of the junction left unmatched. This CDR3 has 14 residues. Per the study methods: Amplification from reference gene primers served as the basis for estimated nucleated cell counts. Produced via immunoSEQ multiplex PCR; TCRdb's table is partial and in-frame only. V and J calls and clone size come straight from that table; D and trimming were deduced from the DNA. The sample includes around 50,000 clones, more than 75% seen only once; the top ten take about 8.8%. This clone was seen a few times. The receptor comes from a man over 45 with active COVID-19. The sequenced sample consisted of peripheral blood. This sequence joins TRBV28 and TRBJ2-7, with 8 bases lining up with TRBD2. The CDR3 loop is CASISGGNVYEQYF. The CDR3 bases are TGTGCCAGCATCTCGGGAGGGAACGTCTACGAGCAGTACTTC.